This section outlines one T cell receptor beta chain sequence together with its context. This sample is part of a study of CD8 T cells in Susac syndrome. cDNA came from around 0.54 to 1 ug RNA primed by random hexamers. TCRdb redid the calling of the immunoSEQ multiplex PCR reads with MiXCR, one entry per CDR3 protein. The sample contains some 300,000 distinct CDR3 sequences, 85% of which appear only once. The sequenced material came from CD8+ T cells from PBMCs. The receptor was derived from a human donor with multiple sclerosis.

The CDR3 nucleotides are TGTGCCAGTAGTATAGGGACAGGGGCGGCTTCACCCCTCCACTTT. Encoded protein: CASSIGTGAASPLHF. The chain recombines TRBV19 with TRBJ1-6; TRBD1 matches 9 bases. V dropped 1 base and J dropped 9; count of bases not matched to a gene: 4. The germline V gene has CDR1 LNHDA and CDR2 SQIVND (reference sequence). The CDR3 is made up of 15 amino acids.